This T cell receptor (beta chain) was captured in a study of blood T cell repertoires in COVID-19. Overall study: Spain, Italy and the United States supplied samples that represented acute and convalescent COVID-19.

The V end lost 7 bases, the J end lost 7 bases, and 16 bases lay between the germline ends. The CDR3 extends over 13 amino acids. Germline-derived CDR1 and CDR2 are LNHDA and SQIVND (reference sequence). Profiling relied on immunoSEQ multiplex PCR, and the TCRdb table lists in-frame clones only, not all of them. The sample yields 250,000 to 350,000 clones, 86% seen once. The source is a woman aged 25 to 39 with active or convalescent COVID-19. The chain uses TRBV19 and TRBJ1-2; D is perhaps TRBD1 (6 bases). Sequenced sample: peripheral blood. In nucleotides, the CDR3 is TGTGCCAGTACGGCACTCACAGGGACTGGCTACACCTTC. Translated, it gives CASTALTGTGYTF.